The 18 T cell receptor beta chains below were found in one sample sequenced in a study of T-cell reconstitution after alpha-beta-depleted transplantation in children. TCRbeta library construction was performed incorporating unique molecular identifiers. TCRdb re-called the PCR reads with MiXCR, one entry per CDR3 protein. This sample carries approximately 980,000 distinct CDR3 sequences, about 26% of them seen once, and the ten largest clones take roughly 31%. Sample: PBMCs, mostly from graft donor cells, taken 360 days after TCRalphabeta/CD19-depleted stem cell transplant. Receptor source: a boy in the first two years of life who had a stem cell transplant for SCID, so the T cells may come from the graft donor.

This sequence joins TRBV5-1 and TRBJ2-5, with D tentatively TRBD1 or TRBD2 (5 bases each). In germline, CDR1 is SGHRS, CDR2 YFSETQ. V was clipped by 9 bases and J by 1 base, with 13 bases between them. This CDR3 is built from 13 residues. The CDR3, as DNA: TGCGCCACCTCCCGGGACGCCCAAGAGACCCAGTACTTC. As protein: CATSRDAQETQYF. Complete variable domain (other parts from reference TRBV5-1 and TRBJ2-5): KAGVTQTPRYLIKTRGQQVTLSCSPISGHRSVSWYQQTPGQGLQFLFEYFSETQRNKGNFPGRFSGRQFSNSRSEMNVSTLELGDSALYLCATSRDAQETQYFGPGTRLLVL.

The count of this clonotype is one. The chain is built from TRBV30 and TRBJ2-7; 9 bases align to TRBD2. Germline CDR1 GTSNPN, CDR2 SVGIG (reference sequence). CDR3 length equals 14 residues. The V segment lost 2 bases and the J segment 5 bases; nucleotides outside the gene matches: 7. The DNA for the CDR3 is TGTGCCTGGAGTCCGTGGGGGACTAGCAACGAGCAGTACTTC. Its translation is CAWSPWGTSNEQYF.

The genes are TRBV7-9 and TRBJ2-5, with 9 bases lining up with TRBD2. J gave up 4 bases and V 3 bases, and 6 bases lay outside the gene matches. CDR1 and CDR2 from the germline V gene are SEHNR and FQNEAQ (reference sequence). CDR3 size: 15 residues. The CDR3 DNA follows: TGTGCCAGCAGCTTTCCCCCTAGCGGGGTAGAGACCCAGTACTTC. It translates to CASSFPPSGVETQYF.

The rearrangement uses TRBV27 and TRBJ2-3, with 8 bases that match TRBD2. The germline gives CDR1 MNHEY, CDR2 SMNVEV (reference sequence). The trim removed 1 base at V and 7 bases at J, leaving 7 bases unmatched. This CDR3 has 15 residues. The CDR3 protein is CASSLFRTSIHTQYF. In DNA, the CDR3 is TGTGCCAGCAGTTTATTTAGGACTAGCATACATACGCAGTATTTT.

V and J are TRBV30 and TRBJ1-2, with TRBD1 matching 7 bases. Per the germline V gene, CDR1 is GTSNPN and CDR2 is SVGIG (reference sequence). The CDR3 is 11 residues long. The V and J ends lost 5 bases and 8 bases, in that order; junction bases with no gene match: 5. The CDR3 region has the DNA TGTGCCTGGGACAGGGTTATCGGCTACACCTTC. It yields the protein CAWDRVIGYTF.

This clonotype was seen a handful of times. The CDR3 DNA reads TGCAGCGTTGCCCAGGGGCACATGAACACTGAAGCTTTCTTT. This encodes CSVAQGHMNTEAFF. The chain joins TRBV29-1 to TRBJ1-1; TRBD1 might be the D (6 bases). The germline CDR1 and CDR2 sequences are SQVTM and ANQGSEA. This CDR3 has 14 amino acids. Trimming took 4 bases from V and 0 from J, leaving 12 bases between them.

This clonotype was counted between two and nine times. The CDR3 loop is CAIRETSGGTLSREQYF. Here the CDR3 DNA reads TGTGCCATCAGGGAGACTAGCGGGGGAACCCTGTCTAGGGAGCAGTACTTC. The chain uses TRBV10-3 and TRBJ2-7, with 12 bases fitting TRBD2. V was clipped by 6 bases and J by 7 bases; unmatched bases: 16. Germline CDR1 reads ENHRY; CDR2 reads SYGVKD. The CDR3 consists of 17 residues.

J is TRBJ1-2 and V is TRBV7-9, with TRBD1 identical over 9 bases. The CDR3 sequence is 16 residues long. V dropped 5 bases and J dropped 4; count of bases not matched to a gene: 11. The germline gives CDR1 SEHNR, CDR2 FQNEAQ (reference sequence). The CDR3 DNA sequence: TGTGCCAGCAGCACACCTCGGGACAGGGTTTTCTATGGCTACACCTTC. Translating gives CASSTPRDRVFYGYTF. Filled out from reference TRBV7-9 and TRBJ1-2, the complete variable domain reads DTGVSQNPRHKITKRGQNVTFRCDPISEHNRLYWYRQTLGQGPEFLTYFQNEAQLEKSRLLSDRFSAERPKGSFSTLEIQRTEQGDSAMYLCASSTPRDRVFYGYTFGSGTRLTVV.

This clonotype has only a few counts. V is TRBV27 and J is TRBJ2-1, with D perhaps TRBD2 (6 bases). The V gene's germline CDR1 is MNHEY and CDR2 SMNVEV (reference sequence). The CDR3 is 14 residues long. Trimming took off 7 bases at V and 4 bases at J, with 14 bases between the two ends. In nucleotides, the CDR3 is TGTGCCAGCACCATCCCGGGGGAGTACAATGAGCAGTTCTTC. Translation gives CASTIPGEYNEQFF.

The V call is TRBV20-1, the J call TRBJ2-1; perhaps TRBD1 as D (5 bases). V gave up 1 base and J gave up 6 bases, with 13 bases separating them. The CDR3 length is 14 residues. Germline V gene sequence: CDR1 DFQATT, CDR2 SNEGSKA (reference sequence). The CDR3 DNA is TGCAGTGCTAGAGGGTACCTAGGGGCCAATGAGCAGTTCTTC. As protein: CSARGYLGANEQFF.

This clonotype was counted only a few times. The chain combines TRBV20-1 with TRBJ2-3; TRBD2 aligns across 9 bases. CDR3 length: 16 amino acids. After removal of 4 bases from V and 4 bases from J, the junction contained 12 bases not matched to a gene. Germline CDR1 DFQATT, CDR2 SNEGSKA (reference sequence). The CDR3 nucleotides are TGCAGTGCTATGGATTCCGGACTAGCGATTGCAGATACGCAGTATTTT. Translation: CSAMDSGLAIADTQYF.

This chain connects TRBV4-1 to TRBJ2-3; tentatively, D is TRBD2 (5 bases). Trimming cost V 2 bases and J 2 bases, with 14 bases left between them. Germline values: CDR1 MGHRA, CDR2 YSYEKL. CDR3 length: 16 residues. The chain's CDR3 is CASSQRRLAATDTQYF. CDR3 coding DNA: TGCGCCAGCAGCCAACGTCGCCTAGCTGCCACAGATACGCAGTATTTT.

This clonotype was counted only a few times. V gene TRBV15 combines with J gene TRBJ2-3; no clear D. With 3 bases removed from V and 4 bases from J, the gap between germline ends came to 8 bases. The CDR3 consists of 13 residues. Germline V gives CDR1 LNHNV, CDR2 YYDKDF (reference sequence). In DNA form, the CDR3 reads TGTGCCACCAGCAGGGAAGGATCAGATACGCAGTATTTT. Its protein product is CATSREGSDTQYF. Complete variable domain (other parts from reference TRBV15 and TRBJ2-3): DAMVIQNPRYQVTQFGKPVTLSCSQTLNHNVMYWYQQKSSQAPKLLFHYYDKDFNNEADTPDNFQSRRPNTSFCFLDIRSPGLGDTAMYLCATSREGSDTQYFGPGTRLTVL.

This clonotype was counted only a few times. This chain's CDR3 is CASSPVVTGQSYEQYF. The CDR3 nucleotides are TGCGCCAGCAGCCCAGTAGTGACAGGCCAGTCCTACGAGCAGTACTTC. The rearrangement uses TRBV4-3 and TRBJ2-7; possible D gene TRBD1, 6 bases. The CDR3 has 16 amino acids. The ends were cut back, 4 bases at V and 1 base at J, with 17 bases in the middle. Germline CDR1 LGHNA, CDR2 YSLEER.

The V gene is TRBV28, the J gene TRBJ1-2; 9 nucleotides match TRBD1. J lost 7 bases, V lost 8 bases, and 8 bases had no gene match. Germline CDR1 and CDR2: MDHEN and SYDVKM. This CDR3 is built from 13 residues. CDR3 in DNA: TGTGCCAGCGGGAGAGGACAGGGGAGTGGCTACACCTTC. The encoded protein is CASGRGQGSGYTF.

This chain links TRBV5-1 with TRBJ2-3; 8 nucleotides match TRBD2. The V and J ends lost 4 bases and 5 bases, in that order; junction bases with no gene match: 12. Germline assignment: CDR1 SGHRS and CDR2 YFSETQ. The CDR3 is 16 amino acids. CDR3 region: CASSPAYGLAGDTQYF. In DNA, the CDR3 is TGCGCCAGCAGCCCAGCCTACGGACTAGCTGGAGATACGCAGTATTTT.

A few counts support this clonotype. V is TRBV7-8 and J is TRBJ2-4; D remains unclear. V was shortened by 1 base and J by 3 bases, with 13 bases between the two germline ends. The CDR3 runs 16 residues. Germline lookup yields CDR1 SGHVS and CDR2 FQNEAQ. The DNA for the CDR3 is TGTGCCAGCAGCTTAGTGGGGTTTGGGGTCAAAAACATTCAGTACTTC. Its protein product is CASSLVGFGVKNIQYF. The whole variable domain, remainder taken from reference TRBV7-8 and TRBJ2-4, is GAGVSQSPRYKVAKRGQDVALRCDPISGHVSLFWYQQALGQGPEFLTYFQNEAQLDKSGLPSDRFFAERPEGSVSTLKIQRTQQEDSAVYLCASSLVGFGVKNIQYFGAGTRLSVL.

V is TRBV10-3 and J is TRBJ1-1, with TRBD1 matching over 7 bases. There are 13 residues in the CDR3. Germline CDR1 ENHRY, CDR2 SYGVKD. The V gene end was trimmed by 9 bases and the J gene end by 2 bases; junction bases not matched to a gene: 6. The CDR3 coding sequence is TGTGCCATACGCACAGGGGACAACACTGAAGCTTTCTTT. Its translation is CAIRTGDNTEAFF.